These 22 T cell receptor beta chains were sequenced from one sample in a study of T cell changes during pregnancy in multiple sclerosis. Clones were sequenced by immunoSEQ multiplex PCR, and TCRdb holds only the in-frame ones, with some missing. The sample holds roughly 30,000 clones; approximately 90% are singletons and the top ten take under 4%. Source: CD4+ T cells from peripheral blood mononuclear cells, taken in the first trimester of pregnancy. All receptors derive from a female donor in good health, enrolled as a control in a pregnancy study.

The rearrangement links TRBV5-1 to TRBJ1-2; 7 bases line up with TRBD1. V lost 2 bases, J lost 4 bases, and 5 bases stayed unmatched. CDR1 is SGHRS, CDR2 YFSETQ, per germline. CDR3 length: 14 residues. The CDR3 bases are TGCGCCAGCAGCTTCGACAGGGCAATCTATGGCTACACCTTC. Translating gives CASSFDRAIYGYTF.

This clone showed up just once. Here the CDR3 reads CASWIAGGPDEQYF. CDR3 DNA sequence: TGTGCCAGCTGGATAGCGGGAGGGCCGGACGAGCAGTACTTC. The rearrangement links TRBV28 to TRBJ2-7; 11 positions match TRBD2. The CDR3 extends over 14 amino acids. With 8 bases clipped from V and 5 bases from J, the junction kept 8 bases outside the gene matches. Germline assignment: CDR1 MDHEN and CDR2 SYDVKM.

V and J are TRBV27 and TRBJ1-1, with 7 bases matching TRBD1. Losses at the gene ends were 5 bases for V and 2 bases for J; bases not matched to a gene: 5. This CDR3 is 14 amino acids long. CDR1 is MNHEY and CDR2 is SMNVEV in the germline V gene (reference sequence). The chain's CDR3 is CASSARTGNTEAFF. The CDR3 region has the DNA TGTGCCAGCAGTGCGAGGACAGGAAACACTGAAGCTTTCTTT.

V and J are TRBV23-1 and TRBJ2-5; D ambiguous. TRBV23-1 is an ORF; its function is uncertain. The ends were cut back, 0 bases at V and 3 bases at J, with 8 bases in the middle. The CDR3 contains 14 residues. DNA for the CDR3: TGCGCCAGCAGTCAATCTAGACTGGAAGAGACCCAGTACTTC. Translating it yields CASSQSRLEETQYF.

In this sample, this clone turned up once. The chain uses TRBV19 and TRBJ1-2, with no clear D. V was trimmed by 9 bases and J by 4 bases, leaving 12 bases between them. This CDR3 has 12 residues. The germline CDR1 and CDR2 sequences are LNHDA and SQIVND (reference sequence). CDR3 amino acids: CASASSPYGYTF. In DNA form, the CDR3 reads TGTGCCAGCGCCTCAAGCCCCTATGGCTACACCTTC.

The V and J genes are TRBV10-1 and TRBJ1-5; TRBD1 matches at 8 bases. J lost 5 bases, V lost 0 bases, and 6 bases had no gene match. This CDR3 is 16 amino acids long. CDR1 is WNHNN and CDR2 is SYGVQD in the germline V gene (reference sequence). Here the CDR3 reads CASSESGRGLDQPQHF. The CDR3 DNA is TGCGCCAGCAGTGAGTCGGGCAGGGGGCTTGATCAGCCCCAGCATTTT.

The V call is TRBV7-2, the J call TRBJ1-6, with 7 bases fitting TRBD1. This CDR3 is built from 16 residues. Germline V gives CDR1 SGHTA, CDR2 FQGNSA. After removal of 4 bases from V and 7 bases from J, the junction contained 10 bases not matched to a gene. CDR3 bases: TGTGCCAGCAGCTCACAGGGGTCTTGGTCGAATTCACCCCTCCACTTT. Translation gives CASSSQGSWSNSPLHF.

The chain couples TRBV5-1 to TRBJ2-3; TRBD2 matches 8 bases. Germline CDR1 is SGHRS and CDR2 is YFSETQ. V lost 3 bases to trimming and J lost 4 bases; unmatched junction nucleotides: 4. This CDR3 has 14 residues. The CDR3 DNA reads TGCGCCAGCAGCTCCGGGACTAGGGCAGATACGCAGTATTTT. Translating it yields CASSSGTRADTQYF. The whole variable domain, remainder taken from reference TRBV5-1 and TRBJ2-3, is KAGVTQTPRYLIKTRGQQVTLSCSPISGHRSVSWYQQTPGQGLQFLFEYFSETQRNKGNFPGRFSGRQFSNSRSEMNVSTLELGDSALYLCASSSGTRADTQYFGPGTRLTVL.

This clone appeared once. The rearrangement joins TRBV5-1 to TRBJ2-3, with D possibly matching TRBD2 (5 bases). CDR1 is SGHRS, CDR2 YFSETQ, per germline. This CDR3 spans 16 amino acids. Deletions cut 0 bases from V and 3 bases from J, with 14 bases between. In DNA, the CDR3 is TGCGCCAGCAGCTTGGGGGGAGTCGGGGTGACAGATACGCAGTATTTT. This encodes CASSLGGVGVTDTQYF. Combining the CDR3 with reference TRBV5-1 and TRBJ2-3 gives the whole variable domain KAGVTQTPRYLIKTRGQQVTLSCSPISGHRSVSWYQQTPGQGLQFLFEYFSETQRNKGNFPGRFSGRQFSNSRSEMNVSTLELGDSALYLCASSLGGVGVTDTQYFGPGTRLTVL.

CDR3 loop: CSAAEPYEQYF. As DNA, the CDR3 is TGCAGTGCTGCAGAACCCTACGAGCAGTACTTC. The chain links TRBV20-1 to TRBJ2-7; no clear D. The germline V gene has CDR1 DFQATT and CDR2 SNEGSKA (reference sequence). The length of the CDR3 is 11 residues. Between the trimmed V and J ends, which lost 5 bases and 2 bases, there was a span of 7 bases.

The chain joins TRBV4-1 to TRBJ2-5; 14 bases are shared with TRBD2. CDR1 and CDR2 (germline): MGHRA, YSYEKL. The length of the CDR3 is 18 residues. Trimming at V came to 5 bases and at J to 4 bases, leaving 12 bases not matched to a gene. The CDR3: CASSVTSGGVNSGETQYF. The CDR3 nucleotides are TGCGCCAGCAGCGTGACTAGCGGGGGGGTCAATTCGGGAGAGACCCAGTACTTC.

V and J are TRBV5-6 and TRBJ2-7; the D is unclear. The CDR3 has 16 residues. V lost 0 bases, J lost 0 bases, and 13 bases lay in between. Germline lookup yields CDR1 SGHDT and CDR2 YYEEEE. The CDR3 here is CASSLVQASFSYEQYF. As DNA, the CDR3 is TGTGCCAGCAGCTTGGTGCAGGCCTCGTTCTCCTACGAGCAGTACTTC.

The chain links TRBV29-1 to TRBJ2-2; D may be TRBD1 (6 bases). Germline loops: CDR1 SQVTM, CDR2 ANQGSEA. The CDR3 extends over 15 amino acids. The V and J ends lost 4 bases and 8 bases respectively, with 20 bases between them. The CDR3 spells CSVGFRDTSVGELFF. In DNA, the CDR3 is TGCAGCGTTGGTTTCCGGGACACTTCCGTGGGGGAGCTGTTTTTT.

The V and J genes are TRBV6-5 and TRBJ1-5; D unresolved. The CDR3 totals 14 residues. Trimming removed 8 bases from V and 0 bases from J, with 11 bases in between. Germline V lookup: CDR1 MNHEY, CDR2 SVGAGI. The CDR3 sequence is CASRRLASNQPQHF. CDR3 bases: TGTGCCAGCCGGAGGTTGGCTAGCAATCAGCCCCAGCATTTT.

V gene TRBV2 combines with J gene TRBJ1-3; no clear D gene. The CDR3 is 13 residues long. Trimming removed 5 bases from V and 0 bases from J, with 5 bases in between. Germline CDR1 is SNHLY and CDR2 is FYNNEI. CDR3 DNA sequence: TGTGCCAGCAGTCGAGGCTCTGGAAACACCATATATTTT. This encodes CASSRGSGNTIYF. Complete variable domain (other parts from reference TRBV2 and TRBJ1-3): EPEVTQTPSHQVTQMGQEVILRCVPISNHLYFYWYRQILGQKVEFLVSFYNNEISEKSEIFDDQFSVERPDGSNFTLKIRSTKLEDSAMYFCASSRGSGNTIYFGEGSWLTVV.

This chain uses TRBV19 with TRBJ1-4, with D unclear. This CDR3 spans 13 amino acids. The V end was cut by 8 bases, the J end by 11 bases, with 18 bases between. Germline V gene sequence: CDR1 LNHDA, CDR2 SQIVND (reference sequence). The CDR3 DNA reads TGTGCCAGTTACAGCCCGGAAAAGTATAAACTGTTTTTT. Its translation: CASYSPEKYKLFF.

The V call is TRBV28, the J call TRBJ2-3; TRBD2 might be the D (6 bases). Germline-derived CDR1 and CDR2 are MDHEN and SYDVKM. V gave up 4 bases and J gave up 0 bases, with 14 bases separating them. The length of the CDR3 is 16 residues. CDR3 nucleotides: TGTGCCAGCAGTTCCCCGGACGGGACTAGCACAGATACGCAGTATTTT. Translating it yields CASSSPDGTSTDTQYF.

The chain uses TRBV5-8 and TRBJ2-7; weak D call: TRBD2 (6 bases). CDR1 and CDR2 from the germline V gene are SGHTS and YDEGEE. CDR3 length: 14 amino acids. Trimming removed 2 bases from V and 1 base from J, with 10 bases in between. The CDR3 sequence is CASSFSGQSYEQYF. The CDR3 DNA reads TGTGCCAGCAGCTTTAGCGGCCAGTCCTACGAGCAGTACTTC.

The CDR3 sequence is CASSIGTSGRGEEETQYF. DNA of the CDR3: TGTGCCAGCAGCATAGGGACTAGCGGGAGGGGAGAGGAAGAGACCCAGTACTTC. V gene TRBV9 combines with J gene TRBJ2-5; 16 nucleotides align to TRBD2. CDR3 length: 18 amino acids. CDR1 and CDR2 from the germline V gene are SGDLS and YYNGEE. V shed 4 bases and J 3 bases; nucleotides not matched to a gene: 9.

This clone was detected a few times. CDR3: CASNRQAGGNEQFF. CDR3 DNA sequence: TGTGCCAGCAACAGACAAGCCGGTGGCAATGAGCAGTTCTTC. The rearrangement joins TRBV25-1 to TRBJ2-1; D call uncertain. V was clipped by 7 bases and J by 6 bases, with 16 bases between them. The length of the CDR3 is 14 residues. Germline V gene lookup returns CDR1 MGHDK and CDR2 SYGVNS.

The CDR3 here is CASSEIRREGTDTQYF. CDR3 coding DNA: TGTGCCAGCAGTGAGATTAGGCGGGAGGGAACAGATACGCAGTATTTT. The chain recombines TRBV2 with TRBJ2-3, with 9 nucleotides matching TRBD2. The CDR3 is 16 residues long. Germline CDR1 is SNHLY and CDR2 is FYNNEI. The V and J ends lost 3 bases and 3 bases, in that order; junction bases with no gene match: 7. Combining the CDR3 with reference TRBV2 and TRBJ2-3 gives the whole variable domain EPEVTQTPSHQVTQMGQEVILRCVPISNHLYFYWYRQILGQKVEFLVSFYNNEISEKSEIFDDQFSVERPDGSNFTLKIRSTKLEDSAMYFCASSEIRREGTDTQYFGPGTRLTVL.

The gene calls are TRBV18 and TRBJ1-5, with TRBD1 as a possible D gene (5 bases). The germline V gene has CDR1 KGHSH and CDR2 LQKENI. Deletions cut 6 bases from V and 4 bases from J, with 10 bases between. This CDR3 is 13 amino acids long. The CDR3 sequence: CASSQRGNQPQHF. The CDR3 bases are TGTGCCAGCTCGCAACGGGGGAATCAGCCCCAGCATTTT. Variable domain in full (rest from reference TRBV18 and TRBJ1-5): NAGVMQNPRHLVRRRGQEARLRCSPMKGHSHVYWYRQLPEEGLKFMVYLQKENIIDESGMPKERFSAEFPKEGPSILRIQQVVRGDSAAYFCASSQRGNQPQHFGDGTRLSIL.